The rows below give T cell receptor beta chains drawn from one sample of a study of T-cell memory formation after mild COVID-19. TCRdb re-analysed the 5' RACE reads in MiXCR, keeping a single row per CDR3 protein. The table has under 450,000 distinct CDR3 sequences, roughly 14% seen once; the top ten hold about 22%. The source material was PBMCs or a T cell subset sorted from them (not recorded which). These TCRs come from a man between 18 and 29 years old who had mild COVID-19 (a few samples of this study predate the infection). Cell type and time point are not known. CDR3s include the opening cysteine and the closing phenylalanine or tryptophan. The order of the fields is D gene, clone size, V gene, J gene, CDR3 protein, CDR3 DNA. D genes are given only for firm matches. Only part of the rows carry a size: once, few, many, or a class if the clone is expanded.

d_gene: .; abundance: .; v_gene: TRBV14; j_gene: TRBJ2-3; CDR3aa: CATGTQEGDTQYF; CDR3nt: TGTGCCACTGGGACCCAGGAGGGAGATACGCAGTATTTT
d_gene: .; abundance: .; v_gene: TRBV3-1; j_gene: TRBJ2-5; CDR3aa: CASSQWGETQYF; CDR3nt: TGTGCCAGCAGCCAGTGGGGAGAGACCCAGTACTTC
d_gene: .; abundance: few; v_gene: TRBV20-1; j_gene: TRBJ1-3; CDR3aa: CSARARVNTIYF; CDR3nt: TGCAGTGCTAGAGCCAGGGTAAACACCATATATTTT
d_gene: .; abundance: many; v_gene: TRBV12-3/TRBV12-4; j_gene: TRBJ2-7; CDR3aa: CASSPGGYEQYF; CDR3nt: TGTGCCAGCAGCCCTGGGGGCTACGAGCAGTACTTC
d_gene: .; abundance: .; v_gene: TRBV7-9; j_gene: TRBJ2-7; CDR3aa: CASSLLTGERVYEQYF; CDR3nt: TGTGCCAGCAGCTTATTAACGGGGGAGAGGGTCTACGAGCAGTACTTC
d_gene: .; abundance: few; v_gene: TRBV3-1; j_gene: TRBJ1-1; CDR3aa: CASSQESLEAFF; CDR3nt: TGTGCCAGCAGCCAAGAATCGCTAGAAGCTTTCTTT
d_gene: TRBD2; abundance: few; v_gene: TRBV2; j_gene: TRBJ2-2; CDR3aa: CASGTSATGELFF; CDR3nt: TGTGCCAGCGGGACTAGCGCCACCGGGGAGCTGTTTTTT
d_gene: .; abundance: few; v_gene: TRBV6-2/TRBV6-3; j_gene: TRBJ1-5; CDR3aa: CASSFGGYQPQHF; CDR3nt: TGTGCCAGCAGTTTCGGGGGTTATCAGCCCCAGCATTTT
d_gene: TRBD1; abundance: few; v_gene: TRBV11-2; j_gene: TRBJ2-5; CDR3aa: CASSPPTGSGETQYF; CDR3nt: TGTGCCAGCAGCCCCCCGACAGGGAGTGGGGAGACCCAGTACTTC
d_gene: TRBD1; abundance: few; v_gene: TRBV12-3/TRBV12-4; j_gene: TRBJ2-5; CDR3aa: CASRKGQGKETQYF; CDR3nt: TGTGCCAGCAGGAAGGGACAGGGGAAAGAGACCCAGTACTTC
d_gene: .; abundance: .; v_gene: TRBV7-6; j_gene: TRBJ2-1; CDR3aa: CASSLGSHGRYEQFF; CDR3nt: TGTGCCAGCAGCTTAGGAAGTCATGGACGCTATGAGCAGTTCTTC
d_gene: TRBD1; abundance: few; v_gene: TRBV6-2/TRBV6-3; j_gene: TRBJ1-2; CDR3aa: CASSYTALPGTGLYGYTF; CDR3nt: TGTGCCAGCAGTTACACGGCGTTACCTGGGACAGGTTTATATGGCTACACCTTC
d_gene: .; abundance: many; v_gene: TRBV20-1; j_gene: TRBJ2-5; CDR3aa: CSARIGTQETQYF; CDR3nt: TGCAGTGCTAGAATCGGGACGCAAGAGACCCAGTACTTC
d_gene: TRBD1; abundance: .; v_gene: TRBV3-1; j_gene: TRBJ2-4; CDR3aa: CASSKTGLRGNIQYF; CDR3nt: TGTGCCAGCAGCAAGACAGGGTTAAGAGGAAACATTCAGTACTTC
d_gene: .; abundance: many; v_gene: TRBV5-4; j_gene: TRBJ2-3; CDR3aa: CASSPRRSTDTQYF; CDR3nt: TGTGCCAGCAGCCCACGACGTAGCACAGATACGCAGTATTTT
d_gene: .; abundance: few; v_gene: TRBV2; j_gene: TRBJ1-3; CDR3aa: CASKVDGNTIYF; CDR3nt: TGTGCCAGCAAGGTCGATGGAAACACCATATATTTT
d_gene: .; abundance: .; v_gene: TRBV4-1; j_gene: TRBJ1-5; CDR3aa: CASSQGQWSNQPQHF; CDR3nt: TGCGCCAGCAGCCAAGGCCAATGGAGCAATCAGCCCCAGCATTTT
d_gene: TRBD1; abundance: few; v_gene: TRBV3-1; j_gene: TRBJ2-3; CDR3aa: CASRQDRARIDTQYF; CDR3nt: TGTGCAAGCAGACAGGACAGGGCTCGGATAGATACGCAGTATTTT
d_gene: .; abundance: .; v_gene: TRBV10-2; j_gene: TRBJ2-3; CDR3aa: CASKGGLSTDTQYF; CDR3nt: TGCGCCAGCAAGGGGGGGCTTAGCACAGATACGCAGTATTTT
d_gene: TRBD1; abundance: .; v_gene: TRBV5-1; j_gene: TRBJ2-2; CDR3aa: CASSLETQGANTGELFF; CDR3nt: TGCGCCAGCAGCTTGGAGACTCAGGGGGCGAACACCGGGGAGCTGTTTTTT
d_gene: .; abundance: .; v_gene: TRBV5-1; j_gene: TRBJ1-5; CDR3aa: CASRGGTLGDQPQHF; CDR3nt: TGCGCCAGCAGGGGGGGGACCCTCGGAGATCAGCCCCAGCATTTT
d_gene: .; abundance: .; v_gene: TRBV4-2; j_gene: TRBJ2-4; CDR3aa: CASSQDPGGGKNIQYF; CDR3nt: TGTGCCAGCAGCCAGGATCCCGGGGGCGGGAAAAACATTCAGTACTTC
d_gene: .; abundance: .; v_gene: TRBV29-1; j_gene: TRBJ1-2; CDR3aa: CSVEDQGVRSTF; CDR3nt: TGCAGCGTTGAAGATCAGGGAGTCAGGAGCACCTTC
d_gene: .; abundance: .; v_gene: TRBV6-1; j_gene: TRBJ2-7; CDR3aa: CASRGPPSEQYF; CDR3nt: TGTGCCAGCAGGGGACCACCTAGTGAGCAGTACTTC
d_gene: .; abundance: .; v_gene: TRBV29-1; j_gene: TRBJ2-3; CDR3aa: CSVEARESDTQYF; CDR3nt: TGCAGCGTTGAGGCCCGGGAATCAGATACGCAGTATTTT
d_gene: .; abundance: .; v_gene: TRBV25-1; j_gene: TRBJ1-4; CDR3aa: CASSGLGGPAGKLFF; CDR3nt: TGTGCCAGCAGTGGCCTGGGGGGCCCCGCTGGGAAACTGTTTTTT
d_gene: .; abundance: .; v_gene: TRBV7-3; j_gene: TRBJ2-3; CDR3aa: CASSSQGFSDTQYF; CDR3nt: TGTGCCAGCAGCTCACAGGGTTTTTCGGATACGCAGTATTTT
d_gene: .; abundance: .; v_gene: TRBV7-2; j_gene: TRBJ2-3; CDR3aa: CASSPGPSTDTQYF; CDR3nt: TGTGCCAGCAGCCCGGGTCCCTCCACAGATACGCAGTATTTT
d_gene: .; abundance: .; v_gene: TRBV12-3/TRBV12-4; j_gene: TRBJ2-5; CDR3aa: CASSLGREDETQYF; CDR3nt: TGTGCCAGCAGTTTAGGCAGGGAGGACGAGACCCAGTACTTC
d_gene: TRBD1; abundance: .; v_gene: TRBV6-1; j_gene: TRBJ2-4; CDR3aa: CASRPGQAEIQYF; CDR3nt: TGTGCCAGCAGGCCGGGACAGGCGGAGATTCAGTACTTC
d_gene: TRBD2; abundance: once; v_gene: TRBV4-3; j_gene: TRBJ2-1; CDR3aa: CASSQDRAQRGYNEQFF; CDR3nt: TGCGCCAGCAGCCAAGATCGGGCCCAGCGGGGATACAATGAGCAGTTCTTC
d_gene: TRBD2; abundance: .; v_gene: TRBV27; j_gene: TRBJ2-3; CDR3aa: CASSLSGGGATDTQYF; CDR3nt: TGTGCCAGCAGTTTATCTGGCGGGGGGGCGACAGATACGCAGTATTTT
d_gene: .; abundance: few; v_gene: TRBV2; j_gene: TRBJ1-1; CDR3aa: CASSGTVWNTEAFF; CDR3nt: TGTGCCAGCAGTGGGACAGTTTGGAACACTGAAGCTTTCTTT
d_gene: .; abundance: .; v_gene: TRBV5-1; j_gene: TRBJ1-2; CDR3aa: CASSLNTANYGYTF; CDR3nt: TGCGCCAGCAGCTTGAATACGGCTAACTATGGCTACACCTTC
d_gene: .; abundance: few; v_gene: TRBV20-1; j_gene: TRBJ1-1; CDR3aa: CSARDPQGVGGAFF; CDR3nt: TGCAGTGCTAGAGATCCCCAGGGTGTGGGGGGAGCTTTCTTT
d_gene: .; abundance: .; v_gene: TRBV6-1; j_gene: TRBJ2-6; CDR3aa: CASSELTGSSGANVLTF; CDR3nt: TGTGCCAGCAGTGAACTCACGGGGAGCTCTGGGGCCAACGTCCTGACTTTC